This entry lists 9 T cell receptor beta chains sequenced from one sample in a study of post-analysis software for immune sequencing data. Prepared libraries of TCR beta cDNA carried unique molecular identifiers. Using its own MiXCR run on the PCR reads, TCRdb lists one record per CDR3 protein. The data contain 750,000 to 950,000 distinct CDR3 sequences, roughly 50% of them singletons. Notes on the study in general: Patients used five TRBV segments, including TRBV5-6, TRBV5-1 and TRBV20-1, more often than controls.

No antigen is known for these receptors. The material sequenced was blood. Every receptor here comes from a girl aged 5 to 17 with multiple sclerosis.

The chain couples TRBV12-3 or TRBV12-4 to TRBJ1-6, with a weak D call TRBD1 (6 bases). V was clipped by 6 bases and J by 5 bases, with 14 bases between them. The CDR3 runs to 15 residues. CDR3 in DNA: TGTGCCAGCAGATATACAGGGATAGATAATTCACCCCTCCACTTT. Protein: CASRYTGIDNSPLHF.

J is TRBJ2-1 and V is TRBV11-1; D tentatively reads TRBD1 or TRBD2 (5 bases each). The CDR3 spans 17 residues. Per germline, CDR1 SGHAT and CDR2 FQDESV (reference sequence). Trimming removed 1 base at V and 4 bases at J, with 17 bases between. The CDR3 sequence is CASSLGPREAAYNEQFF. The CDR3 region has the DNA TGTGCCAGCAGCTTAGGACCCAGGGAAGCGGCGTACAATGAGCAGTTCTTC.

The CDR3 DNA reads as TGCGCCAGCAGCTTTCAATGGCAAAACGGCCAAGAGACCCAGTACTTC. Residues: CASSFQWQNGQETQYF. V usage is TRBV5-1 and J usage is TRBJ2-5; D ambiguous. The CDR3 is made up of 16 amino acids. V dropped 2 bases and J dropped 1 base, with 15 bases sitting between them. From germline, CDR1 is SGHRS and CDR2 YFSETQ. Drawing the rest from reference TRBV5-1 and TRBJ2-5, the complete variable domain is KAGVTQTPRYLIKTRGQQVTLSCSPISGHRSVSWYQQTPGQGLQFLFEYFSETQRNKGNFPGRFSGRQFSNSRSEMNVSTLELGDSALYLCASSFQWQNGQETQYFGPGTRLLVL.

V and J are TRBV5-1 and TRBJ2-5; the D gene is possibly TRBD1 (6 bases). The CDR3 has 14 residues. The ends were cut back, 4 bases at V and 5 bases at J, with 15 bases in the middle. Looked up from germline, CDR1 is SGHRS and CDR2 is YFSETQ. The CDR3 loop is CASSGGFDGETQYF. CDR3 bases: TGCGCCAGCAGCGGGGGCTTCGACGGGGAGACCCAGTACTTC. Combining the CDR3 with reference TRBV5-1 and TRBJ2-5 gives the whole variable domain KAGVTQTPRYLIKTRGQQVTLSCSPISGHRSVSWYQQTPGQGLQFLFEYFSETQRNKGNFPGRFSGRQFSNSRSEMNVSTLELGDSALYLCASSGGFDGETQYFGPGTRLLVL.

This clonotype was picked up a small number of times. Here the CDR3 DNA reads TGCAGCGTTGATTTATACCAAGAGACCCAGTACTTC. This gives the protein CSVDLYQETQYF. The chain uses TRBV29-1 and TRBJ2-5; D is uncertain. Germline CDR1 reads SQVTM; CDR2 reads ANQGSEA. Trimming cost V 3 bases and J 0 bases, with 5 bases left between them. The CDR3 consists of 12 residues.

This clonotype was seen a handful of times. The chain carries TRBV3-1 and TRBJ2-3; D not resolved. V was shortened by 5 bases and J by 0 bases, with 12 bases between the two germline ends. Per germline, CDR1 LGHDT and CDR2 YNNKEL (reference sequence). The length of the CDR3 is 15 residues. Here the CDR3 reads CASSVSSVSTDTQYF. The CDR3 region has the DNA TGTGCCAGCAGCGTAAGCAGCGTTAGCACAGATACGCAGTATTTT.

This chain uses TRBV6-5 with TRBJ2-4; TRBD1 or TRBD2 may be the D gene (6 bases each). Trimming stripped 5 bases from V and 0 bases from J, with 11 bases between. CDR1 MNHEY and CDR2 SVGAGI come from the germline V gene. The CDR3 spans 15 residues. CDR3 amino acids: CASSRKGGAKNIQYF. The CDR3 DNA reads TGTGCCAGCAGTCGCAAGGGGGGAGCCAAAAACATTCAGTACTTC.

V and J are TRBV6-6 and TRBJ2-1, with TRBD1 matching 8 bases. The germline CDR1 and CDR2 sequences are MNHNY and SVGAGI (reference sequence). The CDR3 contains 15 residues. After removal of 8 bases from V and 1 base from J, the junction contained 7 bases not matched to a gene. Here the CDR3 reads CASGPRQGSYNEQFF. The CDR3 DNA follows: TGTGCCAGCGGCCCCCGACAGGGGTCCTACAATGAGCAGTTCTTC.

The table lists this clonotype with a few counts. The CDR3 here is CASSLQRTGNNQPQHF. In DNA, the CDR3 is TGCGCCAGCAGCCTCCAGAGGACAGGGAACAATCAGCCCCAGCATTTT. The genes are TRBV5-1 and TRBJ1-5; 8 bases are a match to TRBD1. The CDR3 runs 16 residues. CDR1 and CDR2 from the germline V gene are SGHRS and YFSETQ. V shed 4 bases and J 3 bases; nucleotides not matched to a gene: 9.